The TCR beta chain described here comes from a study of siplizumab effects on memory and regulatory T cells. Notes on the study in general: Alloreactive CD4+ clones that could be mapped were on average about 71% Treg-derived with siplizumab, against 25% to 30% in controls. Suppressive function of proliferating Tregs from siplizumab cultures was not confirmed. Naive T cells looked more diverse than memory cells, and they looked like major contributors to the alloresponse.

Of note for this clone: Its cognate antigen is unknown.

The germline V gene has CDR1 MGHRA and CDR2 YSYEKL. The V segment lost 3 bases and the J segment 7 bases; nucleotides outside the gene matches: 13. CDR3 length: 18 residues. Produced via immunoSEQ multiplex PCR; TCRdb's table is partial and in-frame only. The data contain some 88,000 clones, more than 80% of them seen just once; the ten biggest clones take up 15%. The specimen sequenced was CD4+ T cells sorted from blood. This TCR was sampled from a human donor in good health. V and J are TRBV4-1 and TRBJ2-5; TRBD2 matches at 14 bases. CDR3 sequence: CASSQETSGRAFGGTQYF. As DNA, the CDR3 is TGCGCCAGCAGCCAGGAGACTAGCGGGAGGGCCTTTGGGGGGACCCAGTACTTC.